A selection of T cell receptor beta chains follows, all from one sample in a study of CD8 T cell repertoires and HIV-1 epitope variants. The protocol was immunoSEQ multiplex PCR, while the TCRdb copy is restricted to in-frame clones and leaves out a portion. The table has about 6,000 clones, around 66% seen once; the top ten hold around 40%. These receptors have no identified antigens. Sequencing input: cultured CD8+ T cells derived from PBMCs. All receptors derive from a male donor with HIV. CDR3s include the opening cysteine and the closing phenylalanine or tryptophan. The order of the fields is D gene, J gene, V gene, clone size, CDR3 protein, CDR3 DNA. The D gene is left open where the match is weak. The listing skips clone size in some rows; elsewhere it reads once, few, many or a size class.

>TRBD1|TRBJ2-1|TRBV27|NA
CASKRTGSYNEQFF
TGTGCCAGCAAGAGGACAGGTTCCTACAATGAGCAGTTCTTC
>NA|TRBJ2-7|TRBV28|NA
CASSLARGDEQYF
TGTGCCAGCAGTTTGGCCAGGGGCGACGAGCAGTACTTC
>TRBD1|TRBJ2-1|TRBV7-6|once
CASSLTGGYGQFF
TGTGCCAGCAGTTTGACAGGGGGCTATGGGCAGTTCTTC
>NA|TRBJ1-1|TRBV5-4|once
CASSLGGNTEAFF
TGTGCCAGCAGCTTGGGGGGGAACACTGAAGCTTTCTTT
>TRBD1|TRBJ1-2|TRBV5-6|NA
CASSSGTGQSYGYTF
TGTGCCAGCAGCTCCGGGACAGGACAAAGCTATGGCTACACCTTC
>NA|TRBJ1-3|TRBV10-3|few
CAISEPAGMTPGNTIYF
TGTGCCATCAGTGAGCCGGCAGGGATGACTCCTGGAAACACCATATATTTT
>TRBD1|TRBJ1-1|TRBV10-3|NA
CAISETGGDTEAFF
TGTGCCATCAGTGAGACAGGGGGGGACACTGAAGCTTTCTTT
>NA|TRBJ1-6|TRBV21-1|few
CASSKPRRNSPLHF
TGTGCCAGCAGCAAACCTAGGAGGAATTCACCCCTCCACTTT
>TRBD1|TRBJ2-7|TRBV5-6|NA
CASSGGQAPYEQYF
TGTGCCAGCAGCGGGGGACAGGCCCCCTACGAGCAGTACTTC
>NA|TRBJ1-1|TRBV28|NA
CASSLIREDLNTEAFF
TGTGCCAGCAGTTTGATCAGGGAAGATTTGAACACTGAAGCTTTCTTT
>TRBD2|TRBJ2-7|TRBV7-8|NA
CASSRQLAGKNYEQYF
TGTGCCAGCAGCAGACAACTAGCGGGAAAAAACTACGAGCAGTACTTC
>NA|TRBJ2-3|TRBV7-9|NA
CASEGVEDTQYF
TGTGCCAGCGAGGGGGTCGAGGATACGCAGTATTTT
>NA|TRBJ1-4|TRBV7-9|NA
CASSLVGTEKLFF
TGTGCCAGCAGCTTAGTGGGAACTGAAAAACTGTTTTTT
>TRBD2|TRBJ2-7|TRBV29-1|NA
CSVEDLQGGYEQYF
TGCAGCGTTGAAGATCTCCAGGGAGGGTACGAGCAGTACTTC
>NA|TRBJ2-2|TRBV7-2|once
CASSLVGGQAGELFF
TGTGCCAGCAGCTTAGTTGGGGGGCAGGCCGGGGAGCTGTTTTTT
>NA|TRBJ2-7|TRBV13|NA
CASSIGETNYEQYF
TGTGCCAGCAGCATAGGGGAGACTAACTACGAGCAGTACTTC
>NA|TRBJ1-1|TRBV4-1|NA
CASSQGGSTEAFF
TGCGCCAGCAGCCAAGGAGGGAGCACTGAAGCTTTCTTT
>TRBD1|TRBJ2-7|TRBV5-6|NA
CASGSGTGTYEQYF
TGTGCCAGCGGATCCGGGACAGGGACCTACGAGCAGTACTTC
>TRBD2|TRBJ2-7|TRBV7-2|once
CASSLGGENEQYF
TGTGCCAGCAGCTTGGGGGGGGAAAACGAGCAGTACTTC
>NA|TRBJ1-5|TRBV15|NA
CATSRDNQPQHF
TGTGCCACCAGCAGAGATAACCAGCCCCAGCATTTT
>TRBD1|TRBJ1-1|TRBV28|NA
CASSLATGKAFF
TGTGCCAGCAGTTTGGCGACAGGGAAAGCTTTCTTT
>NA|TRBJ2-1|TRBV6-5|NA
CASSKTGFNEQFF
TGTGCCAGCAGTAAGACAGGATTCAATGAGCAGTTCTTC
>NA|TRBJ1-1|TRBV15|NA
CATSRDRDISEAFF
TGTGCCACCAGCAGAGATCGGGACATCTCTGAAGCTTTCTTT
>NA|TRBJ2-1|TRBV19|NA
CASSIGDYNEQFF
TGTGCCAGTAGTATCGGGGATTACAATGAGCAGTTCTTC
>NA|TRBJ2-7|TRBV6-5|once
CASSYSGPTYEQYF
TGTGCCAGCAGTTATTCCGGGCCCACCTACGAGCAGTACTTC
>NA|TRBJ2-5|TRBV2|few
CASSDPDSAWGTQYF
TGTGCCAGCAGTGATCCGGACAGCGCTTGGGGGACCCAGTACTTC
>NA|TRBJ2-1|TRBV6-5|NA
CASSSGGISYNEQFF
TGTGCCAGCAGTTCAGGTGGTATCTCCTACAATGAGCAGTTCTTC
>NA|TRBJ2-1|TRBV5-8|NA
CASSLGGPYNEQFF
TGTGCCAGCAGCTTGGGGGGCCCCTACAATGAGCAGTTCTTC
>NA|TRBJ2-1|TRBV28|NA
CASSLAYRSSYNEQFF
TGTGCCAGCAGTTTGGCTTACAGAAGCTCCTACAATGAGCAGTTCTTC
>TRBD1|TRBJ2-7|TRBV28|NA
CASRPTGGYEQYF
TGTGCCAGCAGGCCTACAGGGGGCTACGAGCAGTACTTC
>NA|TRBJ2-7|TRBV5-1|NA
CASSLGEGFTYEQYF
TGCGCCAGCAGTCTTGGAGAAGGGTTTACCTACGAGCAGTACTTC
>NA|TRBJ2-2|TRBV19|NA
CASTPATGPASNTGELFF
TGTGCCAGCACTCCCGCGACAGGTCCGGCTTCTAACACCGGGGAGCTGTTTTTT
>NA|TRBJ2-7|TRBV5-6|NA
CASSLGQSSEQYF
TGTGCCAGCAGCTTGGGACAGTCCTCAGAGCAGTACTTC
>TRBD1|TRBJ2-3|TRBV13|NA
CASSFLPDRVADTQYF
TGTGCCAGCAGCTTCTTACCGGACAGGGTTGCGGATACGCAGTATTTT
>NA|TRBJ1-6|TRBV5-6|medium-sized
CASSLGAVSPLHF
TGTGCCAGCAGCTTGGGTGCGGTTTCACCCCTCCACTTT
>NA|TRBJ2-5|TRBV7-2|NA
CASSLARRAQETQYF
TGTGCCAGCAGCTTAGCGCGCAGGGCCCAAGAGACCCAGTACTTC
>NA|TRBJ1-5|TRBV6-6|few
CASHHGGGQPQHF
TGTGCCAGCCACCACGGGGGGGGTCAGCCCCAGCATTTT
>NA|TRBJ2-2|TRBV6-5|NA
CASSYSTQSELFF
TGTGCCAGCAGTTACTCCACCCAATCCGAGCTGTTTTTT
>TRBD1|TRBJ1-1|TRBV28|NA
CASSLFLDRSNTEAFF
TGTGCCAGCAGTTTATTCTTGGACAGGAGTAACACTGAAGCTTTCTTT
>NA|TRBJ2-5|TRBV6-4|few
CASSDRGRETQYF
TGTGCCAGCAGTGACAGGGGACGAGAGACCCAGTACTTC
>NA|TRBJ1-2|TRBV15|once
CATSPRLLGGYTF
TGTGCCACCAGCCCACGATTGCTGGGCGGCTACACCTTC
>TRBD2|TRBJ2-7|TRBV7-6|NA
CASSAWGEGYEQYF
TGTGCCAGCAGCGCTTGGGGGGAGGGATACGAGCAGTACTTC
>NA|TRBJ2-1|TRBV4-3|few
CASSQDVASIYNEQFF
TGCGCCAGCAGCCAAGATGTTGCTAGCATTTACAATGAGCAGTTCTTC
>TRBD2|TRBJ2-1|TRBV19|few
CASSIRSGSGNEQFF
TGTGCCAGTAGTATAAGAAGCGGGAGTGGAAATGAGCAGTTCTTC
>TRBD1|TRBJ2-2|TRBV4-1|NA
CASSSGTGGTGELFF
TGCGCCAGCAGCAGCGGGACAGGGGGCACCGGGGAGCTGTTTTTT
>TRBD1|TRBJ1-2|TRBV11-2|NA
CASSFGQGDVYGYTF
TGTGCCAGCAGCTTCGGACAGGGGGATGTATATGGCTACACCTTC
>TRBD2|TRBJ2-3|TRBV7-9|NA
CACQTSGNSDTQYF
TGTGCCTGCCAAACTAGCGGGAATTCAGATACGCAGTATTTT
>TRBD1|TRBJ1-1|TRBV6-4|NA
CASSSPGTGVISTEAFF
TGTGCCAGCAGTTCCCCCGGGACAGGGGTGATTTCCACTGAAGCTTTCTTT
>TRBD1|TRBJ1-2|TRBV28|NA
CASSHARDRGIYGYTF
TGTGCCAGCAGTCACGCCCGGGACAGGGGGATCTATGGCTACACCTTC
>TRBD1|TRBJ2-1|TRBV6-1|NA
CASSEARADRDNEQFF
TGTGCCAGCAGTGAAGCGAGAGCGGACAGGGACAATGAGCAGTTCTTC
>NA|TRBJ1-1|TRBV4-1|NA
CASSQGTAEAFF
TGCGCCAGCAGCCAAGGGACAGCCGAAGCTTTCTTT
>NA|TRBJ2-7|TRBV2|NA
CASILQDLSYEQYF
TGTGCCAGCATTTTACAGGACTTATCCTACGAGCAGTACTTC